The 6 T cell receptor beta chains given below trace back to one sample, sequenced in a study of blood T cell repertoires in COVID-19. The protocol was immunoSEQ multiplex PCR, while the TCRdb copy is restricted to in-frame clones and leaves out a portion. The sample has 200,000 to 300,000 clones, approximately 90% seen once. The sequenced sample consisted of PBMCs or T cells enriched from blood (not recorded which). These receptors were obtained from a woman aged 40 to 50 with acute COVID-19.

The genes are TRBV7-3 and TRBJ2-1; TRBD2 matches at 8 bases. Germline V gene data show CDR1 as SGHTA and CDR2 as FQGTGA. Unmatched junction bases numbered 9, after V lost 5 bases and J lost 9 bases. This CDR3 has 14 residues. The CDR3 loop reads CASSMGLVNAEQFF. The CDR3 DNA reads TGTGCCAGCAGCATGGGACTAGTTAACGCTGAGCAGTTCTTC.

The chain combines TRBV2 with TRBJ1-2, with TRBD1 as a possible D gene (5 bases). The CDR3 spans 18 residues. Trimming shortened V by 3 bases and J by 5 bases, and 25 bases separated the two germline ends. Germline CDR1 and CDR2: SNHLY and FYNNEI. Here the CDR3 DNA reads TGTGCCAGCAGTGATTCGCGGGACCTAAACCCCCCTTCTTATGGCTACACCTTC. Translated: CASSDSRDLNPPSYGYTF.

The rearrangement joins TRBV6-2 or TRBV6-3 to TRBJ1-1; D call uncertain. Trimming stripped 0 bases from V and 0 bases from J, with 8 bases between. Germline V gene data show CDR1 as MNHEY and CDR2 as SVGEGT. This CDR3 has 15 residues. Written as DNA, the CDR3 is TGTGCCAGCAGTTACTCACCAGATGTGAACACTGAAGCTTTCTTT. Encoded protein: CASSYSPDVNTEAFF.

The CDR3 reads CASSINRAGEQYF. CDR3 nucleotides: TGTGCCAGCAGTATAAACAGGGCTGGAGAGCAGTACTTC. The rearrangement joins TRBV3-1 (or the pseudogene TRBV3-2) to TRBJ2-7, with D perhaps TRBD1 (6 bases). Trimming left V 6 bases short and J 7 bases short, with 16 bases between. Germline-derived CDR1 and CDR2 are LGHDT and YNNKEL (reference sequence). This CDR3 has 13 residues.

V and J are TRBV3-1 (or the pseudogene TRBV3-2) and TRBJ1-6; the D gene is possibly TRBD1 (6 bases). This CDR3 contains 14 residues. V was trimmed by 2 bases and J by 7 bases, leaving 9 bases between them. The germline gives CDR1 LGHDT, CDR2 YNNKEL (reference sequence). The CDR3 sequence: CASSQWGGNSPLHF. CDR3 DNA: TGTGCCAGCAGCCAATGGGGGGGCAATTCACCCCTCCACTTT.

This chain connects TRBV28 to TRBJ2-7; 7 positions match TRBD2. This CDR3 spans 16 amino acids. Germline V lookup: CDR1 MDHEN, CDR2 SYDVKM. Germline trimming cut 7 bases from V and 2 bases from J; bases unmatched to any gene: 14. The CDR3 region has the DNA TGTGCCAGCAACGGACATGGCGGGAGCCTAGCCTACGAGCAGTACGTC. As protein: CASNGHGGSLAYEQYV.